This T cell receptor (beta chain) was profiled in a study of control samples from healthy donors and cancer patients. The repertoire was sequenced with immunoSEQ multiplex PCR; TCRdb's copy has only in-frame clones and lacks some. This table holds about 170,000 clones, around 88% found once. The CDR3 covers 15 residues. The trim removed 3 bases at V and 1 base at J, leaving 0 bases unmatched. Germline-derived CDR1 and CDR2 are SGHRS and YFSETQ. The gene calls are TRBV5-1 and TRBJ2-7; 14 bases are shared with TRBD2. The sample comprised blood. The receptor was isolated from a woman aged 25 to 39 in good health. The CDR3 region is CASSWTSGRSYEQYF. For the CDR3, the DNA is TGCGCCAGCAGCTGGACTAGCGGGAGGTCCTACGAGCAGTACTTC.